This paragraph reports one T cell receptor (beta chain). What it binds is unknown. The source of the sample is a study of T cell responses to AZD1222 COVID-19 vaccine. General study points: Spike-spanning, vaccine-associated CD4 TCRs were dominant at 160-218 and 743-854. Every sample of the repertoires postdated the peak T cell response.

Trimming pared 5 bases from V and 0 bases from J, leaving 9 bases between. CDR3 length equals 14 residues. Per the germline V gene, CDR1 is MNHNY and CDR2 is SVGAGI (reference sequence). The table came from immunoSEQ multiplex PCR; TCRdb's copy has only in-frame clones and leaves some out. This sample has about 120,000 clones; around 94% occur once, and the top ten carry about 1.6%. This specimen was peripheral blood, taken 28 days after the second AZD1222 dose. J is TRBJ2-3 and V is TRBV6-6; a weak D match, TRBD2 (6 bases). This receptor was taken from an adult who received the AZD1222 COVID-19 vaccine. The CDR3 region has the DNA TGTGCCAGCAGTAAAAGCGGGAGCACAGATACGCAGTATTTT. It yields the protein CASSKSGSTDTQYF.